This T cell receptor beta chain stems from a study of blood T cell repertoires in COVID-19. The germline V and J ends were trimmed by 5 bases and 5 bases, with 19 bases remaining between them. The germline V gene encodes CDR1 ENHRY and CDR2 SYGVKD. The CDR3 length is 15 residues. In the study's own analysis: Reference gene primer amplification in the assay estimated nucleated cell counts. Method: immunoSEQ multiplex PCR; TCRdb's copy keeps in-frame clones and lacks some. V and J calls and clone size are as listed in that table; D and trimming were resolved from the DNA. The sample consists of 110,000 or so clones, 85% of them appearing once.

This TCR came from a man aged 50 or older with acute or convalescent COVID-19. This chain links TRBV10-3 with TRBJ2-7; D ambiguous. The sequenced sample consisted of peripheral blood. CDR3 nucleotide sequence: TGTGCCATCAGTCCCGATCGAGCCGCGGTCCACGAGCAGTACTTC. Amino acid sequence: CAISPDRAAVHEQYF.